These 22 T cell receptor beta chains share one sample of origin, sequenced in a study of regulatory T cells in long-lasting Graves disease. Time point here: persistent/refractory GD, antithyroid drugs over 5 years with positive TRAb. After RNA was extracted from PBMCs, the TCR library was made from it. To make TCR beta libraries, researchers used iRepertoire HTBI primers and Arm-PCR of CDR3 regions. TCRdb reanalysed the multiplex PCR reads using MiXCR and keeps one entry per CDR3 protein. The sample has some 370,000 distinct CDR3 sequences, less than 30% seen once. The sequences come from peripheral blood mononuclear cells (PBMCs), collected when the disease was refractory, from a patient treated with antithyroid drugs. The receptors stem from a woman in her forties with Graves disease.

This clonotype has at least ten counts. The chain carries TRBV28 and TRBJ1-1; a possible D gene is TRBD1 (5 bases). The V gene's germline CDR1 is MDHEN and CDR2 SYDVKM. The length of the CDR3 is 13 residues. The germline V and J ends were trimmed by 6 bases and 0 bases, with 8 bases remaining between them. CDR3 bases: TGTGCCAGCAGGGACACCTTGAACACTGAAGCTTTCTTT. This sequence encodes CASRDTLNTEAFF.

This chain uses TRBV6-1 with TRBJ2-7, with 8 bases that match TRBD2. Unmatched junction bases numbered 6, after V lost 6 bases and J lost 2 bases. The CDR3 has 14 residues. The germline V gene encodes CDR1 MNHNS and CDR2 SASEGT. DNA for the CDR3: TGTGCCAGCAGAGCCACTAGCGGAACCTACGAGCAGTACTTC. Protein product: CASRATSGTYEQYF.

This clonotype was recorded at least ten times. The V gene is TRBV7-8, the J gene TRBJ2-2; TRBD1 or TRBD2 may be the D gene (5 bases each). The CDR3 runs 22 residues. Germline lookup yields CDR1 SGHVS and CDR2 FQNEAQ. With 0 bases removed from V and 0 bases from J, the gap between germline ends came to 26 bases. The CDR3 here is CASSLAWTFGPEGGPNTGELFF. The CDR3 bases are TGTGCCAGCAGCTTAGCGTGGACATTTGGACCCGAAGGAGGTCCGAACACCGGGGAGCTGTTTTTT.

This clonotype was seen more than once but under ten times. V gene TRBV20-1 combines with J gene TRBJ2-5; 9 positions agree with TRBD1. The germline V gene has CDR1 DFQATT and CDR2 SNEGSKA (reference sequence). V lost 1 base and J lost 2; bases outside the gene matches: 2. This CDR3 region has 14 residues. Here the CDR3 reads CSARAGQGQETQYF. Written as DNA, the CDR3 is TGCAGTGCTAGAGCGGGACAGGGTCAAGAGACCCAGTACTTC.

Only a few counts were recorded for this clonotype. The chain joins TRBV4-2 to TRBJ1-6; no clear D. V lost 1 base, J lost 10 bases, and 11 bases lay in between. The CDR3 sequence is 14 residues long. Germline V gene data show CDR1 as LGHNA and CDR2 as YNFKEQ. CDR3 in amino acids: CASSQGWTESPLHF. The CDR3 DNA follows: TGTGCCAGCAGCCAAGGGTGGACTGAGTCACCCCTCCACTTT.

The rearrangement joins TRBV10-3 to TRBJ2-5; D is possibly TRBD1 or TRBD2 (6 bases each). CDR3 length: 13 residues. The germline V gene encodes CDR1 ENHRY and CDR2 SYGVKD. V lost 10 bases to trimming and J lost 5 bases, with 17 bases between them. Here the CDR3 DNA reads TGTGCCACCAGAGAGGGGGGCGGGGAGACCCAGTACTTC. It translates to CATREGGGETQYF.

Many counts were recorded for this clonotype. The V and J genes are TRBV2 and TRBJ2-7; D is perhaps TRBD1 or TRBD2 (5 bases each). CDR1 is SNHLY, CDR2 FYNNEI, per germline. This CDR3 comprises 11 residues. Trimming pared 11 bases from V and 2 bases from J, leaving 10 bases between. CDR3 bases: TGTGCCCTCCGGGGCCCCTACGAGCAGTACTTC. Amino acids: CALRGPYEQYF.

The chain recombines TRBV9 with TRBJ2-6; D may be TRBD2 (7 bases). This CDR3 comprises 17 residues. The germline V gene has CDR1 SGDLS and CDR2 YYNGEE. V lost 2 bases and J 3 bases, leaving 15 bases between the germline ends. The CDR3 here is CASSVRGGSNGANVLTF. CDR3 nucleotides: TGTGCCAGCAGCGTGAGGGGGGGCTCGAATGGGGCCAACGTCCTGACTTTC.

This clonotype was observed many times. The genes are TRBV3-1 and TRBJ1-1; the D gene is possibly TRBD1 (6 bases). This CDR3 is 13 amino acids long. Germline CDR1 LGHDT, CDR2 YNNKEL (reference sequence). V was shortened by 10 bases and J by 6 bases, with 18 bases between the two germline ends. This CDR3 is CATRQQGSAEAFF. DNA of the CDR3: TGTGCCACCAGACAACAGGGATCGGCTGAAGCTTTCTTT.

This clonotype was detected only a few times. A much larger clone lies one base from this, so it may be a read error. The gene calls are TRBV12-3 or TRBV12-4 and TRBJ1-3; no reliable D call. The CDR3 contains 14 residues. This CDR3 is CASSAGNSENTIYF. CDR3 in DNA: TGTGCCAGCAGTGCCGGTAACTCTGAAAACACCATATATTTT.

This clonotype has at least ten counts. CDR3 protein: CASSYTSSYEQYF. CDR3 nucleotides: TGTGCCAGCAGTTATACTAGCTCGTACGAGCAGTACTTC. The genes are TRBV6-5 and TRBJ2-7, with a tentative D call TRBD2 (6 bases). Germline V gene sequence: CDR1 MNHEY, CDR2 SVGAGI. Trimming pared 3 bases from V and 4 bases from J, leaving 10 bases between. The CDR3 totals 13 residues.

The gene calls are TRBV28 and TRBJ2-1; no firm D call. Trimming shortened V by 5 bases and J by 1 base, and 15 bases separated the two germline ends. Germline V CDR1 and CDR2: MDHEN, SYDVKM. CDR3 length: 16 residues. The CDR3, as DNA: TGTGCCAGCAGTCCGACGTCGAGTTTTTCCTACAATGAGCAGTTCTTC. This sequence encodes CASSPTSSFSYNEQFF.

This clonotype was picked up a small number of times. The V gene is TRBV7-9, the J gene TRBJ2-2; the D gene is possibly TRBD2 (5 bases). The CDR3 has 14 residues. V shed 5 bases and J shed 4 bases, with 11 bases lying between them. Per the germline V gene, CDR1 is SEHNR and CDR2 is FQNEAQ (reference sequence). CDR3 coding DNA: TGTGCCAGCAGCCCGGGATGGAGCACCGGGGAGCTGTTTTTT. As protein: CASSPGWSTGELFF.

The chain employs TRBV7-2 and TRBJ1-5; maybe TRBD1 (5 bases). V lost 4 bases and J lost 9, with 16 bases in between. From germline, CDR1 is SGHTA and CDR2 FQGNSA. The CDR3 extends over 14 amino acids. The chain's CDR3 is CASSSVGGAGPQHF. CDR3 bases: TGTGCCAGCAGCTCCGTCGGGGGAGCGGGGCCCCAGCATTTT.

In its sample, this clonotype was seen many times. CDR3 amino acids: CASSFGSNQPQHF. Written as DNA, the CDR3 is TGTGCCAGCAGTTTCGGTAGCAATCAGCCCCAGCATTTT. The chain recombines TRBV2 with TRBJ1-5; D uncertain. CDR1 is SNHLY and CDR2 is FYNNEI in the germline V gene. The CDR3 totals 13 residues. V lost 5 bases and J 0 bases, leaving 5 bases between the germline ends.

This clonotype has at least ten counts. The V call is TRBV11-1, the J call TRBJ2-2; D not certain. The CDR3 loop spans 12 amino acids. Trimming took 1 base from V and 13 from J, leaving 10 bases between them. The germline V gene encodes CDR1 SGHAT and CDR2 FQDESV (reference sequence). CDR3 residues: CASSLVYGSLFF. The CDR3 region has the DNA TGTGCCAGCAGCTTAGTATATGGTTCGCTGTTTTTT.

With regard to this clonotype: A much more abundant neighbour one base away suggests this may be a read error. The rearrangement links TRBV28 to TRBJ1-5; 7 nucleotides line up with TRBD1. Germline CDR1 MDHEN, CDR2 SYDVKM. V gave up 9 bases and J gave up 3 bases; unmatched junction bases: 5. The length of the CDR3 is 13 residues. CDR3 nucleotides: TGTGCCAGTCGACAGGGTAACAATCAGCCCCAGCATTTT. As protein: CASRQGNNQPQHF.

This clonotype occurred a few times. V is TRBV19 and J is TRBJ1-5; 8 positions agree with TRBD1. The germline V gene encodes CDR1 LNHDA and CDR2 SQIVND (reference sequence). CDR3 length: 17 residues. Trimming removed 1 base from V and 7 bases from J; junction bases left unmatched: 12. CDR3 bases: TGTGCCAGTAGTATAGGAGGGGCAGGGGGCTCTTACCAGCCCCAGCATTTT. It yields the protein CASSIGGAGGSYQPQHF.

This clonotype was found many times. Here the CDR3 DNA reads TGTGCCAGCAGTTTTACGAGGATGGGCTTGCAAGAGACCCAGTACTTC. It specifies CASSFTRMGLQETQYF. The chain employs TRBV28 and TRBJ2-5, with D unclear. The germline CDR1 and CDR2 sequences are MDHEN and SYDVKM. This CDR3 region has 16 residues. V gave up 3 bases and J gave up 2 bases, with 16 bases separating them.

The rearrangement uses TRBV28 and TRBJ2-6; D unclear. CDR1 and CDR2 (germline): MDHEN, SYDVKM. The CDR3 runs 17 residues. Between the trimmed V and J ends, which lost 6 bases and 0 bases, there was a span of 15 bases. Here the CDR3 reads CASSQAPGYSGANVLTF. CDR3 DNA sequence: TGTGCCAGCAGCCAAGCCCCGGGCTACTCTGGGGCCAACGTCCTGACTTTC.

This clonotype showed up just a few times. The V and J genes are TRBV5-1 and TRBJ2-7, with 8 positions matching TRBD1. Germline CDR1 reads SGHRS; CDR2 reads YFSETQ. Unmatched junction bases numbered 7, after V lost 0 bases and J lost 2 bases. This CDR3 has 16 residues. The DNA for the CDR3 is TGCGCCAGCAGCTTGGCCTTGACAGGGGTCCCCTACGAGCAGTACTTC. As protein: CASSLALTGVPYEQYF.

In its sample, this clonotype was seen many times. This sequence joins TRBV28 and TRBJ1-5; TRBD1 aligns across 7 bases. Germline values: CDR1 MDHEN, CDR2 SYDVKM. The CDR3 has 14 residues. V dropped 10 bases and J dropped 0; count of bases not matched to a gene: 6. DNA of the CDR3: TGTGCCACTCACGGGACAGCTAGCAATCAGCCCCAGCATTTT. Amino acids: CATHGTASNQPQHF. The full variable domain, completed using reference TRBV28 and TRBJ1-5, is DVKVTQSSRYLVKRTGEKVFLECVQDMDHENMFWYRQDPGLGLRLIYFSYDVKMKEKGDIPEGYSVSREKKERFSLILESASTNQTSMYLCATHGTASNQPQHFGDGTRLSIL.